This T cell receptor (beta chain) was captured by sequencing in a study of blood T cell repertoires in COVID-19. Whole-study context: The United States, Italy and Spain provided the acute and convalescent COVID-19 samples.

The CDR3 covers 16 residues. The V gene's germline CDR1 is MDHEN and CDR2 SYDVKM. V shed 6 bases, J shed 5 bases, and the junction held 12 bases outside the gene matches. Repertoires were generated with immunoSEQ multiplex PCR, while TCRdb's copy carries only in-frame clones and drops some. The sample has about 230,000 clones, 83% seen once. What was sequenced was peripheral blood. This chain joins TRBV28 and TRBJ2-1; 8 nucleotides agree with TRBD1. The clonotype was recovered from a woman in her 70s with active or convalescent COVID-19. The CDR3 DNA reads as TGTGCCAGCAGCCAGCAGGGGGCGGGAAGGCACAATGAGCAGTTCTTC. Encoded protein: CASSQQGAGRHNEQFF. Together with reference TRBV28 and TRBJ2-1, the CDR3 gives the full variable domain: DVKVTQSSRYLVKRTGEKVFLECVQDMDHENMFWYRQDPGLGLRLIYFSYDVKMKEKGDIPEGYSVSREKKERFSLILESASTNQTSMYLCASSQQGAGRHNEQFFGPGTRLTVL.